The clone carrying this TCR beta chain was counted between two and nine times. Its target is not known. The entry originates in a study of CD8 T cells in ankylosing spondylitis. Study outcomes and limitations: A TCR beta motif of under ten highly homologous variants seemed to mark ankylosing spondylitis blood. Clones linked to disease were reported to show significant enrichment in matched ankylosing spondylitis synovial fluid.

The TCR beta libraries were generated through quantitative 5'-RACE incorporating molecular barcodes. TCRdb re-called the 5' RACE reads with MiXCR, one entry per CDR3 protein. Here the sample spans 200,000 to 250,000 distinct CDR3 sequences, around 17% being singletons. Sequenced material: blood, either unsorted or a sorted T cell fraction (not recorded which). This sequence originates from a male donor with ankylosing spondylitis.

The CDR3 coding sequence is TGTGCTAGTGGTTTAGCAGGGGTGAACGAGCAGTACTTC. Amino acid sequence: CASGLAGVNEQYF. The V call is TRBV12-5, the J call TRBJ2-7; TRBD1 might be the D (6 bases). V gave up 3 bases and J gave up 5 bases, with 11 bases separating them. This CDR3 has 13 amino acids. Germline V gene lookup returns CDR1 LGHNT and CDR2 FRNRAP.